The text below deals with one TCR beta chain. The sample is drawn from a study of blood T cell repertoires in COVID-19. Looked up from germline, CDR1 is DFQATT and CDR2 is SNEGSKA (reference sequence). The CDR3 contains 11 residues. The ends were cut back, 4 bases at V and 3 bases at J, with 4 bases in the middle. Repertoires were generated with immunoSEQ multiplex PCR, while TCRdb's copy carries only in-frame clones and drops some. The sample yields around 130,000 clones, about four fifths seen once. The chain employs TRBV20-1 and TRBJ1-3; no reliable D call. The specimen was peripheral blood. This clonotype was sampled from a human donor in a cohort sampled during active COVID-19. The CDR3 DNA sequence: TGCAGTGCTATGAGTGGAAACACCATATATTTT. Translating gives CSAMSGNTIYF.